This T cell receptor (beta chain) was sequenced during a study of T-cell memory formation after mild COVID-19. Study overall: TCR clusters were largely donor specific.

Details on this clonotype: Its cognate antigen is unknown.

V dropped 0 bases and J dropped 6 bases, with 11 bases sitting between them. This CDR3 is 14 amino acids long. CDR1 and CDR2 from the germline V gene are SGHVS and FNYEAQ. Whole-study results and caveats: Clonal second-wave expansions that peaked on day 37 had unconfirmed SARS-CoV-2 specificity. Contracting clones, day 15 to 85, had balanced CD4/CD8, and later expanders favored CD4+. Chiefly within CM and EM were the contracting CD4+ clones; CD8+ ones were within EMRA.

TCRdb re-analysed the 5' RACE reads in MiXCR, keeping a single row per CDR3 protein. The sample lists under 250,000 distinct CDR3 sequences, 15% occurring once. V usage is TRBV7-6 and J usage is TRBJ2-5; D not resolved. The TCR sequence derives from an adult woman who had mild COVID-19 (a few samples of this study predate the infection). Cell type and time point are not known. The source material was PBMCs or a T cell subset sorted from them (not recorded which). For the CDR3, the DNA is TGTGCCAGCAGCTTAGCGCGACACGGACAGACCCAGTACTTC. It is translated as CASSLARHGQTQYF. The full variable domain, its missing parts supplied by reference TRBV7-6 and TRBJ2-5, is GAGVSQSPRYKVTKRGQDVALRCDPISGHVSLYWYRQALGQGPEFLTYFNYEAQQDKSGLPNDRFSAERPEGSISTLTIQRTEQRDSAMYRCASSLARHGQTQYFGPGTRLLVL.